This record concerns one T cell receptor beta chain sequence. Its antigen is unidentified. Unique molecular identifiers were carried by the TCR beta cDNA libraries. MiXCR, applied by TCRdb to the PCR reads, yields one record per CDR3 protein. The sample has 750,000 to 950,000 distinct CDR3 sequences, roughly 46% seen once. The sample comes from a study of post-analysis software for immune sequencing data. Study-wide points: The normalized Chao1 diversity of multiple sclerosis patients was significantly lower than that of controls.

This clonotype was obtained from a girl aged 10-17 years with multiple sclerosis. The sequenced sample consisted of blood.

This CDR3 is CASSLGGLAGVREQFF. CDR3 coding DNA: TGCGCCAGCAGCTTGGGGGGACTAGCGGGAGTTCGAGAGCAGTTCTTC. The chain is built from TRBV5-1 and TRBJ2-1; 14 nucleotides agree with TRBD2. This CDR3 region has 16 residues. V was pared by 0 bases and J by 10 bases, with 6 bases of the junction left unmatched. The germline CDR1 and CDR2 sequences are SGHRS and YFSETQ.